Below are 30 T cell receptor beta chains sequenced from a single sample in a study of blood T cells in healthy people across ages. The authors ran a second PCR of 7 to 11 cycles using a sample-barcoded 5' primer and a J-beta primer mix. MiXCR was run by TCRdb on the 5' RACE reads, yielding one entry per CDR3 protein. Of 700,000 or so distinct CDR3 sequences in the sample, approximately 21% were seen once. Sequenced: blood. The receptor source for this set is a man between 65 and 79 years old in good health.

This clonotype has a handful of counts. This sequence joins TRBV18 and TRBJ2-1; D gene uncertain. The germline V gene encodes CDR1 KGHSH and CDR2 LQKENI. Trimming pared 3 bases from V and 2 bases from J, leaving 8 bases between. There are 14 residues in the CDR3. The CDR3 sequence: CASSPERTYNEQFF. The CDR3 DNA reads TGTGCCAGCTCACCTGAGAGGACCTACAATGAGCAGTTCTTC. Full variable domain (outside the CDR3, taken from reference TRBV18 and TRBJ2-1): NAGVMQNPRHLVRRRGQEARLRCSPMKGHSHVYWYRQLPEEGLKFMVYLQKENIIDESGMPKERFSAEFPKEGPSILRIQQVVRGDSAAYFCASSPERTYNEQFFGPGTRLTVL.

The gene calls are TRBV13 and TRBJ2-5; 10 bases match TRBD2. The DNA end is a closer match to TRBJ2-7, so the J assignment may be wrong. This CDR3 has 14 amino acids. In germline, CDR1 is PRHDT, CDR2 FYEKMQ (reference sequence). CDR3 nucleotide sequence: TGTGCCAGCAGCCCGCGACTAGCGGGCTACGAGCAGTACTTC. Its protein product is CASSPRLAGYEQYF.

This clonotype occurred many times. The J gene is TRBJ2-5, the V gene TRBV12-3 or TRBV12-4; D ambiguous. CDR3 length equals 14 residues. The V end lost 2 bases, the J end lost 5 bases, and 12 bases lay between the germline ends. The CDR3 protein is CASSLRRTGETQYF. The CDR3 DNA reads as TGTGCCAGCAGTTTAAGGCGTACGGGTGAGACCCAGTACTTC.

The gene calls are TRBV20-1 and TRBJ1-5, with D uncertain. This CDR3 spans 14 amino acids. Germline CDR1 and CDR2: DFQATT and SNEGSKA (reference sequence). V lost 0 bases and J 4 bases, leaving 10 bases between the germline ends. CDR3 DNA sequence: TGCAGTGCTAGAGATCTTTCAGTTAATCAGCCCCAGCATTTT. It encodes CSARDLSVNQPQHF.

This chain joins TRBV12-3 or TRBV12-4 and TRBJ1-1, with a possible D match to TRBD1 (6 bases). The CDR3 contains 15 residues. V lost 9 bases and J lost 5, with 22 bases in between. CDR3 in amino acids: CASTGYGGTGTEAFF. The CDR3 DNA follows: TGTGCCAGTACCGGGTATGGGGGCACAGGGACTGAAGCTTTCTTT.

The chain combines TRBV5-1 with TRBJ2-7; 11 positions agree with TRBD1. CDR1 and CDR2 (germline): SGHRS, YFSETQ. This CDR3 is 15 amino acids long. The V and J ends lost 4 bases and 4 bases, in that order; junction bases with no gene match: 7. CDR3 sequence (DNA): TGCGCCAGCAGCCCCCGGGACAGGGGGGATTACGAGCAGTACTTC. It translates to CASSPRDRGDYEQYF.

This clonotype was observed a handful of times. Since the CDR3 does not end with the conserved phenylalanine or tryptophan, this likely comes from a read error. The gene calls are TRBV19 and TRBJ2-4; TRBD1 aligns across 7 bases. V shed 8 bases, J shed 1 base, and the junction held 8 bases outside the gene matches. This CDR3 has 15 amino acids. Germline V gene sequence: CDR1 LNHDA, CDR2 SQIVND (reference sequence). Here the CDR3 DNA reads TGTGCCAGTGCTACAGGGGTAGGGGCCAAAAACATTCAGTACTCC. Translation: CASATGVGAKNIQYS.

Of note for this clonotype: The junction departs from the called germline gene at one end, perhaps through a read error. This CDR3 reads CASSPRADVGQLQHF. For the CDR3, the DNA is TGTGCCAGCAGTCCCAGAGCGGACGTCGGTCAGCTCCAGCATTTT. V and J are TRBV27 and TRBJ1-5; the D is unclear. The CDR3 runs to 15 residues. Germline V gene data show CDR1 as MNHEY and CDR2 as SMNVEV (reference sequence).

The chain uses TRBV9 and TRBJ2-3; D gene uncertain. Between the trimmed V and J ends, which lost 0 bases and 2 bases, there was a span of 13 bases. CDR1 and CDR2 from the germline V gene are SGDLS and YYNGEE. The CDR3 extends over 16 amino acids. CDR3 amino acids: CASSVERSHHTDTQYF. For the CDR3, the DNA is TGTGCCAGCAGCGTAGAAAGGAGCCATCACACAGATACGCAGTATTTT.

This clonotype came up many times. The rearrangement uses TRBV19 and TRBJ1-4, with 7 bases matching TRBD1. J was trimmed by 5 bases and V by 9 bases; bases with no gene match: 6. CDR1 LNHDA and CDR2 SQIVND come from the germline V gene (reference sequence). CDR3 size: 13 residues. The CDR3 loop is CASMDRSNEKLFF. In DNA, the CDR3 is TGTGCCAGCATGGACAGGAGCAATGAAAAACTGTTTTTT.

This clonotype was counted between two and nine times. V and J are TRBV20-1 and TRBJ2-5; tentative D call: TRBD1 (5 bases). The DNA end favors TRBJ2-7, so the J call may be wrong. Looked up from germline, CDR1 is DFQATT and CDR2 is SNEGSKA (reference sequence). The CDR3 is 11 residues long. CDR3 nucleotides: TGCAGTGCAAACCAGGGATACGAGCAGTACTTC. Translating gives CSANQGYEQYF.

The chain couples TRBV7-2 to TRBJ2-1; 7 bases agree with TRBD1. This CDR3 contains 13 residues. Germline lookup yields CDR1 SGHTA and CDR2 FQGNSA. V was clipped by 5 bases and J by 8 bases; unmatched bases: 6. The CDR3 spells CASSGQQGYEQFF. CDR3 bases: TGTGCCAGCAGCGGGCAACAGGGGTATGAGCAGTTCTTC.

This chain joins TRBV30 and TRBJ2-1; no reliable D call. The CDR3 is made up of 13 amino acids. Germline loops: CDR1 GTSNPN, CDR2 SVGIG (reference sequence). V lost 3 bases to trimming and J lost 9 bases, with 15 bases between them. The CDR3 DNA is TGTGCCTGGAGCGAGAACGTAGGCAGTGAGCAGTTCTTC. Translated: CAWSENVGSEQFF.

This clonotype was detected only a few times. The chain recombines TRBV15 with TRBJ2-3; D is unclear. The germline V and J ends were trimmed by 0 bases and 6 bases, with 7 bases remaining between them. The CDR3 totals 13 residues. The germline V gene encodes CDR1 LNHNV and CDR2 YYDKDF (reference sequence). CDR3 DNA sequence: TGTGCCACCAGCAGAGATTTCGTGGATACGCAGTATTTT. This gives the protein CATSRDFVDTQYF.

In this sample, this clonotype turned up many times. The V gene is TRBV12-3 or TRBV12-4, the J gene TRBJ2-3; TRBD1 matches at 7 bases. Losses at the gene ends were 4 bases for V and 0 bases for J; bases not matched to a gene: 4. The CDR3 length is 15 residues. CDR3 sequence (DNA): TGTGCCAGCAGTTCTACAGGGGAGAGCACAGATACGCAGTATTTT. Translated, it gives CASSSTGESTDTQYF.

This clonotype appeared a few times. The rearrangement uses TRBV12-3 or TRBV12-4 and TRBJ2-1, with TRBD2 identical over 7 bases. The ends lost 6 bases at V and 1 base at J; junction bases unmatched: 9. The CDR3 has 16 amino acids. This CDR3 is CASRRKTSHSYNEQFF. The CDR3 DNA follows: TGTGCCAGCAGACGGAAGACTAGCCATTCCTACAATGAGCAGTTCTTC.

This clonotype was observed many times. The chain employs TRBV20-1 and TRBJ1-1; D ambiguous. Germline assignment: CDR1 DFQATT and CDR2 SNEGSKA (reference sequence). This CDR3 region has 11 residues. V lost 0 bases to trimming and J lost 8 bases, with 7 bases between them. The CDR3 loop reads CSARDGVEAFF. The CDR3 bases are TGCAGTGCTAGAGACGGGGTAGAAGCTTTCTTT.

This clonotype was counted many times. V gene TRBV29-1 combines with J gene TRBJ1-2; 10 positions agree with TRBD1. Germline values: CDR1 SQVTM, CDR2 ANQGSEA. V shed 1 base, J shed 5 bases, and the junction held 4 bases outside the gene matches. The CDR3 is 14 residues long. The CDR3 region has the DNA TGCAGCGTTGAAGCGCGGACAGGGGGGTATGGCTACACCTTC. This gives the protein CSVEARTGGYGYTF.

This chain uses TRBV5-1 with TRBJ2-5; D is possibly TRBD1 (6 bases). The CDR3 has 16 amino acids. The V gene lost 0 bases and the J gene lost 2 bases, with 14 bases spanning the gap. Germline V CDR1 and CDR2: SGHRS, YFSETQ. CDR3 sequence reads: CASSLASDRLQETQYF. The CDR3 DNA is TGCGCCAGCAGCTTGGCCTCGGACAGATTACAAGAGACCCAGTACTTC.

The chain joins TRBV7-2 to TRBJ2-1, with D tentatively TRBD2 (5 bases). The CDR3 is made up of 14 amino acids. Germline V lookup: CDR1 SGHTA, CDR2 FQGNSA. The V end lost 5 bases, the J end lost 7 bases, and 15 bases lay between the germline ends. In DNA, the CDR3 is TGTGCCAGCAGCGCCCCGGGAACTTGGAATGAGCAGTTCTTC. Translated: CASSAPGTWNEQFF. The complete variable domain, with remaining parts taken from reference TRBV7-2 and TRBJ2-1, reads GAGVSQSPSNKVTEKGKDVELRCDPISGHTALYWYRQSLGQGLEFLIYFQGNSAPDKSGLPSDRFSAERTGGSVSTLTIQRTQQEDSAVYLCASSAPGTWNEQFFGPGTRLTVL.

The CDR3 sequence: CASSPLLKDTQYF. The CDR3 DNA reads as TGTGCCAGCAGCCCACTCCTTAAAGATACGCAGTATTTT. The chain is built from TRBV14 and TRBJ2-3; D gene unclear. Trimming took 4 bases from V and 5 from J, leaving 10 bases between them. This CDR3 has 13 amino acids. Germline assignment: CDR1 SGHDN and CDR2 FVKESK. The whole variable domain, filled in from reference TRBV14 and TRBJ2-3, reads EAGVTQFPSHSVIEKGQTVTLRCDPISGHDNLYWYRRVMGKEIKFLLHFVKESKQDESGMPNNRFLAERTGGTYSTLKVQPAELEDSGVYFCASSPLLKDTQYFGPGTRLTVL.

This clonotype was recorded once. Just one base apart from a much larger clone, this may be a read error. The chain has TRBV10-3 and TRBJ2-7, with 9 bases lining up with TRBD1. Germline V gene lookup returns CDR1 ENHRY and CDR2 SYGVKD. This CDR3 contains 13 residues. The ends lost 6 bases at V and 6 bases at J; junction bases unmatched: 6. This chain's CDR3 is CAIRDGTGIEQYF. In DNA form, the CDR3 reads TGTGCCATCAGGGATGGGACAGGGATCGAGCAGTACTTC.

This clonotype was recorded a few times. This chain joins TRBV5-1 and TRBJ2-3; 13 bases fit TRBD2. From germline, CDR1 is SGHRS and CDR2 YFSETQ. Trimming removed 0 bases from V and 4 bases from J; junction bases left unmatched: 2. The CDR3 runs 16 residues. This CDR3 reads CASSLELAGGPDTQYF. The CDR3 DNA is TGCGCCAGCAGCTTGGAACTAGCGGGGGGGCCAGATACGCAGTATTTT.

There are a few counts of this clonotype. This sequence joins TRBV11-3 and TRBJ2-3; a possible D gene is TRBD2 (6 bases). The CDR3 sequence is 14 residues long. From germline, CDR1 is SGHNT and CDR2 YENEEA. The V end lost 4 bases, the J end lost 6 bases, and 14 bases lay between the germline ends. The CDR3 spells CASSSGWGEDTQYF. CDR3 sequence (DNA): TGTGCCAGCAGCTCCGGGTGGGGGGAGGATACGCAGTATTTT. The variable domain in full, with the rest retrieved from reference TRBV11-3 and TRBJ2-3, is EAGVVQSPRYKIIEKKQPVAFWCNPISGHNTLYWYLQNLGQGPELLIRYENEEAVDDSQLPKDRFSAERLKGVDSTLKIQPAELGDSAVYLCASSSGWGEDTQYFGPGTRLTVL.

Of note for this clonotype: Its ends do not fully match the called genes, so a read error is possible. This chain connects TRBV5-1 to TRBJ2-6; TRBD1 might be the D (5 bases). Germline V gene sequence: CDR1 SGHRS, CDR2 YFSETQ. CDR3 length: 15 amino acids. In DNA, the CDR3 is TGCGCCAGCAGTTCGACAGTCTCTGGGGCCAACGTCCCGACTTTC. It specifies CASSSTVSGANVPTF. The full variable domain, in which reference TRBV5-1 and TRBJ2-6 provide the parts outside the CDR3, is KAGVTQTPRYLIKTRGQQVTLSCSPISGHRSVSWYQQTPGQGLQFLFEYFSETQRNKGNFPGRFSGRQFSNSRSEMNVSTLELGDSALYLCASSSTVSGANVPTFGAGSRLTVL.

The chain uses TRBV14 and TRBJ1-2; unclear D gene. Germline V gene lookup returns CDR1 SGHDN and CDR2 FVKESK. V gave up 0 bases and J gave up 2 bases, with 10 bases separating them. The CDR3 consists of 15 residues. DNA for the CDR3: TGTGCCAGCAGCCAAGAATTAGGTTACAACTATGGCTACACCTTC. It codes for CASSQELGYNYGYTF.

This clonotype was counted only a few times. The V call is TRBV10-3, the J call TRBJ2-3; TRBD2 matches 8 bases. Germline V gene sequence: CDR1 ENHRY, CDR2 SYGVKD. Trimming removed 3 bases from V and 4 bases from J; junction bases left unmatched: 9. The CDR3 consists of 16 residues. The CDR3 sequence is CAISDIVGLVADTQYF. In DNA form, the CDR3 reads TGTGCCATCAGTGATATAGTGGGACTAGTGGCAGATACGCAGTATTTT.

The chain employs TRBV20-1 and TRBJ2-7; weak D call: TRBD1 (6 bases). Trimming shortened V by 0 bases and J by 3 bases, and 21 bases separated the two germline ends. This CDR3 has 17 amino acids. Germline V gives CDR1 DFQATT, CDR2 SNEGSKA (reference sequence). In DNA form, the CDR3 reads TGCAGTGCTAGAGATCCCCTAGGGGGTGGGTTCGTCTACGAGCAGTACTTC. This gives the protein CSARDPLGGGFVYEQYF.

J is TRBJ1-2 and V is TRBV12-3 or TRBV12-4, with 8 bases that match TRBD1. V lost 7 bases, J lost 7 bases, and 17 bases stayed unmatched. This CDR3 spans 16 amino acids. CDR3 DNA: TGTGCCAGCACAACCGATAGACAGGGGAAAATCTCTGGCTACACCTTC. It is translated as CASTTDRQGKISGYTF.

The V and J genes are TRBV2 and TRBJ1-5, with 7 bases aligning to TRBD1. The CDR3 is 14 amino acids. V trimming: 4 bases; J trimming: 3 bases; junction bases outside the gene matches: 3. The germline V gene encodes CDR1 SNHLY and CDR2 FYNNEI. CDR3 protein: CASSGTGVNQPQHF. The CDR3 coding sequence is TGTGCCAGCAGTGGAACAGGGGTCAATCAGCCCCAGCATTTT. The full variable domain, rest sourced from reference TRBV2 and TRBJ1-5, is EPEVTQTPSHQVTQMGQEVILRCVPISNHLYFYWYRQILGQKVEFLVSFYNNEISEKSEIFDDQFSVERPDGSNFTLKIRSTKLEDSAMYFCASSGTGVNQPQHFGDGTRLSIL.